This entry features one T cell receptor beta chain sequence. Only in-frame clones appear in the TCRdb table, and some are missing; sequencing was by immunoSEQ multiplex PCR. The table lists about 150,000 clones, around 89% of them singletons. V lost 0 bases and J 4 bases, leaving 10 bases between the germline ends. The CDR3 sequence is 14 residues long. Per germline, CDR1 SGHRS and CDR2 YFSETQ. The data derive from a study of blood T cell repertoires in COVID-19. Sequencing was performed on peripheral blood. The clonotype comes from a man aged 60 to 75 with acute or convalescent COVID-19. The rearrangement joins TRBV5-1 to TRBJ1-1; maybe TRBD1 (5 bases). CDR3 DNA: TGCGCCAGCAGCTTGGGGGAGGGGATCACTGAAGCTTTCTTT. Its protein is CASSLGEGITEAFF.